The subject of this entry is one TCR beta chain. Its specificity is not known. This PCR relied on a set of 60 Vbeta primers and 13 Jbeta primers. The method was immunoSEQ multiplex PCR; TCRdb's version includes in-frame clones alone and lacks a portion of them. The sample has about 95,000 clones, around 79% seen once. The data are from a study of cytomegalovirus exposure and HLA in healthy donors. Whole-study findings and limits: While the bulk of TCR sequences proved rare, some public TCRs turned up in many donors. There were 150 to 200 TCR beta chains listed as cytomegalovirus-associated.

Donors consisted of healthy bone marrow donors. The source material was PBMCs. This TCR derives from a woman in her forties in good health and CMV-seronegative.

CDR3 nucleotides: TGCGCCAGCAGCCTGGGACAACAAAGCAATCAGCCCCAGCATTTT. Translation: CASSLGQQSNQPQHF. The chain couples TRBV4-1 to TRBJ1-5, with a possible D match to TRBD1 (6 bases). The CDR3 consists of 15 residues. The V gene lost 4 bases and the J gene lost 1 base, with 11 bases spanning the gap. In germline, CDR1 is MGHRA, CDR2 YSYEKL.